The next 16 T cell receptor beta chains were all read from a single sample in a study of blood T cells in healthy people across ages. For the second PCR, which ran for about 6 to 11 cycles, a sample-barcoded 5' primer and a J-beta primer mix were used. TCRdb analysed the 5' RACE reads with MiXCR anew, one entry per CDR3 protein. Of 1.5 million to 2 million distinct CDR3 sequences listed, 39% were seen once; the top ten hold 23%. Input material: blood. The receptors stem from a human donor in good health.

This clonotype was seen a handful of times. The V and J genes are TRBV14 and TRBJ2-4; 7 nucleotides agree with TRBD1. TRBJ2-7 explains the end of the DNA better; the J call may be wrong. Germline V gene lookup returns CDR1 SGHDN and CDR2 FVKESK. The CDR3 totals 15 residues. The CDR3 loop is CASSQSTGQVYEQYF. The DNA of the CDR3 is TGTGCCAGCAGCCAGTCGACAGGGCAGGTCTACGAGCAGTACTTC.

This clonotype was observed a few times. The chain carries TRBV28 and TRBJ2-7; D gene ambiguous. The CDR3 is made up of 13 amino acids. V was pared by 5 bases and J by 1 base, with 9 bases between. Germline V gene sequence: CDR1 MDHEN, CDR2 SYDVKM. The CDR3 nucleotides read TGTGCCAGCAGTCCCGGAGAATCCTACGAGCAGTACTTC. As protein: CASSPGESYEQYF.

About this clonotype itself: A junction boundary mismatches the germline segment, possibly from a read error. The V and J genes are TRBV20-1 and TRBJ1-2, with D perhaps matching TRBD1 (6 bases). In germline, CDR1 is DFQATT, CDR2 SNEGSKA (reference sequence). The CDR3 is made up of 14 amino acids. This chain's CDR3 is CSTRETGANYGYTF. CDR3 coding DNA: TGCAGTACTAGAGAGACAGGAGCTAACTATGGCTACACCTTC.

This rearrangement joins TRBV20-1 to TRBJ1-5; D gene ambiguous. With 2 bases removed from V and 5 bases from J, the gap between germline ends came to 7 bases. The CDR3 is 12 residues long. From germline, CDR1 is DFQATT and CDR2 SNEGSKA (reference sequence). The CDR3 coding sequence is TGCAGTGCTAGATCGCAGGATCAGCCCCAGCATTTT. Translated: CSARSQDQPQHF.

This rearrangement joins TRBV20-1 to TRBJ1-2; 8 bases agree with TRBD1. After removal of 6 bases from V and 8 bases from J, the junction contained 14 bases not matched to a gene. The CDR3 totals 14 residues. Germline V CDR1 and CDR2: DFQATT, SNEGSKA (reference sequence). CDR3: CSAYFRQGKWGYTF. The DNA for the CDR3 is TGCAGTGCCTATTTCAGACAGGGGAAATGGGGCTACACCTTC.

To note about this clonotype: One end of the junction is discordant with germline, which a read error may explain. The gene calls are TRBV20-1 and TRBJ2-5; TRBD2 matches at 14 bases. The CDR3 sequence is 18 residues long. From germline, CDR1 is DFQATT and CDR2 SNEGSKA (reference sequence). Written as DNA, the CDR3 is TGCGGTGCTGGAAGCGGACTAGCGGGGGGAACGTACCAAGAGACCCAGTACTTC. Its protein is CGAGSGLAGGTYQETQYF.

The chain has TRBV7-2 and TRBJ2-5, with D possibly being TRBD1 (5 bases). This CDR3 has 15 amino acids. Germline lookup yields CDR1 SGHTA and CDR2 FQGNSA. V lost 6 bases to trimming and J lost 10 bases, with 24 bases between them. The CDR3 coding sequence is TGTGCCAGCAGACTTAGACTGGACGGAGTTAGGGGCCAGTACTTC. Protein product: CASRLRLDGVRGQYF.

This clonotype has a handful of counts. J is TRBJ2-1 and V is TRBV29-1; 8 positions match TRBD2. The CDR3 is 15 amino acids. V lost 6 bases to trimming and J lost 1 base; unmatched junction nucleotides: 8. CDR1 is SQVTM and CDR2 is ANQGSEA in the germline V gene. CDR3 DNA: TGCAGCGTCCGAAGCGGGGGAGGTTCCTACAATGAGCAGTTCTTC. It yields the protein CSVRSGGGSYNEQFF.

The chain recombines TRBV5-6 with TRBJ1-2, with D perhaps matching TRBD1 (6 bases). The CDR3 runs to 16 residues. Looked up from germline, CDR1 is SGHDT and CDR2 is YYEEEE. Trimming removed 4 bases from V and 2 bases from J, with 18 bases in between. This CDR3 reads CASSTCRRGQNYGYTF. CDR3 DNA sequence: TGTGCCAGCAGCACATGCCGCCGGGGACAAAACTATGGCTACACCTTC.

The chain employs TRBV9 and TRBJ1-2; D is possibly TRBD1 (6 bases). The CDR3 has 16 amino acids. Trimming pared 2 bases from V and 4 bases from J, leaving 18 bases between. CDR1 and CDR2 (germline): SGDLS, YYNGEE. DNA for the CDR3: TGTGCCAGCAGCGTGAGGCCGGAGGTGGGGGCCTATGGCTACACCTTC. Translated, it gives CASSVRPEVGAYGYTF.

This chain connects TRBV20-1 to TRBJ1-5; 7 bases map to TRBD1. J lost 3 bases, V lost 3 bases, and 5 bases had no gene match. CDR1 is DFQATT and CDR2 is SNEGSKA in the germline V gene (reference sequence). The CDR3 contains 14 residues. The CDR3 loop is CSASLGQANQPQHF. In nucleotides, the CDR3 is TGCAGTGCTAGTCTCGGACAGGCCAATCAGCCCCAGCATTTT.

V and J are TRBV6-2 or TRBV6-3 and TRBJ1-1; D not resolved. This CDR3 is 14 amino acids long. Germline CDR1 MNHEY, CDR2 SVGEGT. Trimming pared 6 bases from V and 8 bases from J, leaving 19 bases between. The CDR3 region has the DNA TGTGCCAGCAGAGGAGCTTTCGAGGTATCCGAAGCTTTCTTT. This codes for CASRGAFEVSEAFF.

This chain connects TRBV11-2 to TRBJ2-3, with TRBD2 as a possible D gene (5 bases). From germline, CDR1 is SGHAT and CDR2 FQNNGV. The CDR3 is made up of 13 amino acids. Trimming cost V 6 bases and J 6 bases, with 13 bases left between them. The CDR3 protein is CASSSRLMDTQYF. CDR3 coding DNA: TGTGCCAGCAGTTCCAGACTAATGGATACGCAGTATTTT.

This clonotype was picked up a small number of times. The CDR3 region has the DNA TGTGCCAGCAGCCAGACAGCGGACGGCTACACCTTC. This encodes CASSQTADGYTF. This rearrangement joins TRBV4-2 to TRBJ1-2, with D maybe TRBD1 (5 bases). CDR1 and CDR2 from the germline V gene are LGHNA and YNFKEQ. The CDR3 is 12 residues long. V lost 3 bases to trimming and J lost 8 bases, with 10 bases between them.

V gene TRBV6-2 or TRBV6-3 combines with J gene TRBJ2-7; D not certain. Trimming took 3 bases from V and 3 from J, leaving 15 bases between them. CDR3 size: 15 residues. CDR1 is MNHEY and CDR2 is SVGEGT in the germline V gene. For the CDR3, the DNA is TGTGCCAGCAGTTATCGTCCTACTAATCACTACGAGCAGTACTTC. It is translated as CASSYRPTNHYEQYF.

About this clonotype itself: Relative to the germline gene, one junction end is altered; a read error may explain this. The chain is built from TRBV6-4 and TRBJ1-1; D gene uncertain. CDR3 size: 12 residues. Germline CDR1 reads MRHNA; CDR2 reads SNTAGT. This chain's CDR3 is CATSDRITEAFF. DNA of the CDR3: TGTGCCACCAGTGACCGAATTACTGAAGCTTTCTTT.